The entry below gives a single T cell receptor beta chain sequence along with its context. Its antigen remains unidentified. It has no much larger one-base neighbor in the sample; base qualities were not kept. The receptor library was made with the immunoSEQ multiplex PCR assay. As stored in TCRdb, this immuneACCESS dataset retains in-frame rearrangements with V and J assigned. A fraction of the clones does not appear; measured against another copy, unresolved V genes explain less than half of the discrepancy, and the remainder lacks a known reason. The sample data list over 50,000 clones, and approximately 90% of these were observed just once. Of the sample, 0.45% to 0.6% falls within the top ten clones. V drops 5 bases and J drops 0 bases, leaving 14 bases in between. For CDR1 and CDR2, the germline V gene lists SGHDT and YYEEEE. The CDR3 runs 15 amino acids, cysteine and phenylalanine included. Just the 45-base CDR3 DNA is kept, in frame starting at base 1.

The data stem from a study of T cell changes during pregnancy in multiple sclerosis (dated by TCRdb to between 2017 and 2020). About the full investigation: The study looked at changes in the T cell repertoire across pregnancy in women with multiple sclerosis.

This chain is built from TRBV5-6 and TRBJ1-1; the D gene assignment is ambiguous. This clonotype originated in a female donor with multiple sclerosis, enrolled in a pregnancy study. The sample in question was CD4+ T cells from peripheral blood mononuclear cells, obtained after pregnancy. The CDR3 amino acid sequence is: CASSHTATMNTEAFF. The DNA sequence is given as TGTGCCAGCAGTCACACCGCGACTATGAACACTGAAGCTTTCTTT.